This T cell receptor beta chain was documented in a study of T cells in Graves' hyperthyroidism and ophthalmopathy. Patients aged 18 to 65 had newly diagnosed hyperthyroidism that had lasted under 2 months. The CDR3 has 16 amino acids. CDR1 and CDR2 (germline): DFQATT, SNEGSKA (reference sequence). The V end was cut by 0 bases, the J end by 2 bases, with 14 bases between. This clonotype was counted only a few times. The TCR beta CDR3 regions underwent amplification using RNA transcripts as the source. First-round RT-PCR with HTBI primers amplified the TCR CDR3 region. TCRdb used MiXCR to reprocess the multiplex PCR reads, holding one entry per CDR3 protein. The table has 350,000 to 500,000 distinct CDR3 sequences, about 13% seen once; the top ten hold approximately 5.8%.

Sequenced: blood. The sequence was obtained from a woman aged 18-35 years with Graves' hyperthyroidism. The chain has TRBV20-1 and TRBJ1-5; D remains unclear. As DNA, the CDR3 is TGCAGTGCTAGAGAGGGGTCCGTGCAGGGCAATCAGCCCCAGCATTTT. Residues: CSAREGSVQGNQPQHF.